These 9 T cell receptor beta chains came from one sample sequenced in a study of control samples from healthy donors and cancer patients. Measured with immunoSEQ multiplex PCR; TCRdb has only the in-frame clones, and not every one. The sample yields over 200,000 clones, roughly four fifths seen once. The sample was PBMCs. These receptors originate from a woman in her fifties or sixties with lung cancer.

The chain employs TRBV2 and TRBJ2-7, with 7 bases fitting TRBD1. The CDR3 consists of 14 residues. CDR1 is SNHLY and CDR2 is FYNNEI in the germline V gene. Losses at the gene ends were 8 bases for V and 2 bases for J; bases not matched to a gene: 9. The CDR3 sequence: CASARGQKPYEQYF. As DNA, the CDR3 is TGTGCCAGCGCGAGGGGACAGAAACCCTACGAGCAGTACTTC.

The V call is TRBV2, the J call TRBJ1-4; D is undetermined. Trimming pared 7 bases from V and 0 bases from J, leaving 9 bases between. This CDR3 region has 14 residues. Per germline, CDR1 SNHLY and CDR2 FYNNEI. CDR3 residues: CASNWGATNEKLFF. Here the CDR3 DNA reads TGTGCCAGCAATTGGGGTGCAACTAATGAAAAACTGTTTTTT.

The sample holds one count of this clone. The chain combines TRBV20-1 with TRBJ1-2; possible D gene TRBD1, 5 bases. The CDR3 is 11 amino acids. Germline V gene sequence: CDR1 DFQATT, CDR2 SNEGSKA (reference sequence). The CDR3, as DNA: TGCAATGGGGGGACGAGTTATGGCTACACCTTC. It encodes CNGGTSYGYTF.

The CDR3 loop is CASSMGGNENEQFF. The DNA of the CDR3 is TGCGCCAGCAGCATGGGGGGTAACGAGAATGAGCAGTTCTTC. The V and J genes are TRBV5-1 and TRBJ2-1, with D maybe TRBD2 (6 bases). CDR1 is SGHRS and CDR2 is YFSETQ in the germline V gene. Trimming left V 4 bases short and J 7 bases short, with 15 bases between. The CDR3 is 14 residues long.

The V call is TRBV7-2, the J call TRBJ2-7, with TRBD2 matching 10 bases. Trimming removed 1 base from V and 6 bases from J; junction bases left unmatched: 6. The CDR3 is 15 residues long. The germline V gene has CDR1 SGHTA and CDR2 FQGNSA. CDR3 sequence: CASSLVGTSEFEQYF. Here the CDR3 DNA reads TGTGCCAGCAGCTTAGTTGGGACTAGCGAGTTCGAGCAGTACTTC.

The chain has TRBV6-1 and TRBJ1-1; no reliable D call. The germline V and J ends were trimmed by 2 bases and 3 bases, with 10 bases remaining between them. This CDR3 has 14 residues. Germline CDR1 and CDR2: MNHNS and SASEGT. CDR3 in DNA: TGTGCCAGCAGTGAATCCCCCCGGGACACTGAAGCTTTCTTT. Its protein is CASSESPRDTEAFF.

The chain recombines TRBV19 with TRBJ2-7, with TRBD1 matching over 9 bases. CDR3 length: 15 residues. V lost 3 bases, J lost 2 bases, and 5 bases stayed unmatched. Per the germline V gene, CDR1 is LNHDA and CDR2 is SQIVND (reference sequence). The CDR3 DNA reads TGTGCCAGTAGTATTGGGACAGGGTCCCCCTACGAGCAGTACTTC. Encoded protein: CASSIGTGSPYEQYF.

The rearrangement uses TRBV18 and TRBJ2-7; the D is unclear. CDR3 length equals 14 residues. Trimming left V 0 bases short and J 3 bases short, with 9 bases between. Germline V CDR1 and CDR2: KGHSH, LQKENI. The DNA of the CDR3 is TGTGCCAGCTCACCACCCCCGAAACACTACGAGCAGTACTTC. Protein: CASSPPPKHYEQYF.

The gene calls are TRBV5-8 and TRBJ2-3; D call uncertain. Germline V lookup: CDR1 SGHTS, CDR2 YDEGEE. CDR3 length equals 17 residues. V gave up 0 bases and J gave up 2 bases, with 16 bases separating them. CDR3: CASSLAVVAENTDTQYF. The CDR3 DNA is TGTGCCAGCAGCTTGGCGGTTGTTGCGGAAAACACAGATACGCAGTATTTT.